This TCR beta chain was recovered during a study of beta chain features in type 1 diabetes. Remarks on this clone: The antigen is not known. In the same sample, other DNA sequences code for this CDR3.

The study, taken as a whole, reports: TCRB CDR3s from Type 1 diabetes patients were moderately but significantly shorter in all four CD4+ subsets.

Expressed TCRB transcripts got sequenced, as all isolated RNA was reverse transcribed. The repertoire was sequenced with immunoSEQ multiplex PCR; TCRdb's copy has only in-frame clones and lacks some. The sample lists 200,000 to 250,000 clones; approximately 13% were seen once. The V end was cut by 6 bases, the J end by 2 bases, with 8 bases between. Germline V gene data show CDR1 as DFQATT and CDR2 as SNEGSKA (reference sequence). The CDR3 consists of 11 residues. The rearrangement uses TRBV20-1 and TRBJ2-7; TRBD1 is a possible D gene (6 bases). The specimen sequenced was naive CD4+ T cells from blood. This receptor was taken from a man in his thirties or forties with type 1 diabetes. The chain's CDR3 is CSARTAYEQYF. The CDR3 nucleotides are TGCAGTGCCCGGACAGCCTACGAGCAGTACTTC.